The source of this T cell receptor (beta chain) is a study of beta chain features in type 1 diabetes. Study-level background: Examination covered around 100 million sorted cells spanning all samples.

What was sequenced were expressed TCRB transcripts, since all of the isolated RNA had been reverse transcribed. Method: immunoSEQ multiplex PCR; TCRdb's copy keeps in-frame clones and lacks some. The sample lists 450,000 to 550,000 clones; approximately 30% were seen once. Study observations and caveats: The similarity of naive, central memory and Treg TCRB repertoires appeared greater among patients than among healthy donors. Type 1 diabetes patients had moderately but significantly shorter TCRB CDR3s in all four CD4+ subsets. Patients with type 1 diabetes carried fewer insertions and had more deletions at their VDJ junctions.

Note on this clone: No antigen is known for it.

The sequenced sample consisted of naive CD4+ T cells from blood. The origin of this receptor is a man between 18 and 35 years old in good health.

The CDR3 coding sequence is TGTGCCATCAGGGACACAGTCTACGAGCAGTACTTC. This sequence encodes CAIRDTVYEQYF. J is TRBJ2-7 and V is TRBV10-3, with D possibly being TRBD1 (5 bases). CDR1 ENHRY and CDR2 SYGVKD come from the germline V gene. Trimming removed 6 bases from V and 3 bases from J, with 9 bases in between. There are 12 residues in the CDR3.